The rows below give T cell receptor beta chains drawn from one sample of a study of blood T cells in healthy people across ages. TCRdb passed the 5' RACE reads through MiXCR, listing each CDR3 protein once. Here the sample spans fewer than 900,000 distinct CDR3 sequences, roughly 40% being singletons. The specimen sequenced was blood. These TCRs come from a man younger than 30 in good health. The CDR3 runs from the conserved cysteine through the conserved F or W. Each record gives: clone size, V gene, J gene, D gene, CDR3 protein, CDR3 DNA. The D gene is left open where the match is weak. Only part of the rows carry a size: once, few, many, or a class if the clone is expanded.

clone_size: few
v_call: TRBV5-5
j_call: TRBJ2-7
d_call: TRBD2
cdr3_aa: CASSEFTSGGDEQYF
cdr3_nt: TGTGCCAGCAGCGAATTCACTAGCGGGGGCGACGAGCAGTACTTC

clone_size: many
v_call: TRBV9
j_call: TRBJ1-2
d_call: .
cdr3_aa: CASSDRRGYTF
cdr3_nt: TGTGCCAGCAGCGACAGACGGGGCTACACCTTC

clone_size: .
v_call: TRBV7-2
j_call: TRBJ2-7
d_call: .
cdr3_aa: CASSLGSLGYEQYF
cdr3_nt: TGTGCCAGCAGCTTAGGTTCCCTGGGCTACGAGCAGTACTTC

clone_size: many
v_call: TRBV4-3
j_call: TRBJ2-4
d_call: TRBD1
cdr3_aa: CASSQDMDRGNIQYF
cdr3_nt: TGCGCCAGCAGCCAAGATATGGACAGGGGCAACATTCAGTACTTC

clone_size: few
v_call: TRBV12-3/TRBV12-4
j_call: TRBJ1-2
d_call: .
cdr3_aa: CASSFSNVGYTF
cdr3_nt: TGTGCCAGCAGTTTCAGTAACGTAGGCTACACCTTC

clone_size: many
v_call: TRBV29-1
j_call: TRBJ2-1
d_call: .
cdr3_aa: CSAIYNEQFF
cdr3_nt: TGCAGCGCCATCTACAATGAGCAGTTCTTC

clone_size: .
v_call: TRBV29-1
j_call: TRBJ2-5
d_call: .
cdr3_aa: CSVEVQGWRSNEQYF
cdr3_nt: TGCAGCGTTGAAGTGCAGGGATGGAGGTCCAATGAGCAGTACTTC

clone_size: .
v_call: TRBV7-9
j_call: TRBJ2-5
d_call: TRBD2
cdr3_aa: CASSAILAPFRETQYF
cdr3_nt: TGTGCCAGCAGCGCCATACTAGCGCCCTTCAGGGAGACCCAGTACTTC

clone_size: .
v_call: TRBV29-1
j_call: TRBJ1-1
d_call: TRBD1
cdr3_aa: CSVEEGAFTEAFF
cdr3_nt: TGCAGCGTGGAAGAGGGGGCGTTCACTGAAGCTTTCTTT

clone_size: few
v_call: TRBV4-2
j_call: TRBJ2-5
d_call: TRBD2
cdr3_aa: CASSPTTSGGPNEQYF
cdr3_nt: TGTGCCAGCAGCCCGACGACTAGCGGGGGACCCAATGAGCAGTACTTC

clone_size: few
v_call: TRBV20-1
j_call: TRBJ1-4
d_call: .
cdr3_aa: CSAREGTINEKLFF
cdr3_nt: TGCAGTGCTCGAGAGGGGACTATTAATGAAAAACTGTTTTTT

clone_size: .
v_call: TRBV5-1
j_call: TRBJ2-2
d_call: .
cdr3_aa: CASSFDTGNTGELFF
cdr3_nt: TGCGCCAGCAGCTTTGATACAGGGAACACCGGGGAGCTGTTTTTT

clone_size: .
v_call: TRBV4-3
j_call: TRBJ1-6
d_call: .
cdr3_aa: CASSPMGGSPLHF
cdr3_nt: TGCGCCAGCAGCCCCATGGGGGGTTCACCCCTCCACTTT

clone_size: few
v_call: TRBV4-2
j_call: TRBJ2-2
d_call: TRBD2
cdr3_aa: CASSLPSGGATNTGELFF
cdr3_nt: TGTGCCAGCAGCCTGCCTAGCGGGGGGGCCACGAACACCGGGGAGCTGTTTTTT

clone_size: few
v_call: TRBV29-1
j_call: TRBJ1-2
d_call: .
cdr3_aa: CSAEGGPYGYTF
cdr3_nt: TGCAGCGCCGAAGGGGGTCCCTATGGCTACACCTTC

clone_size: many
v_call: TRBV25-1
j_call: TRBJ1-1
d_call: .
cdr3_aa: CASSGGTGNTEAFF
cdr3_nt: TGTGCCAGCAGTGGGGGGACGGGGAACACTGAAGCTTTCTTT

clone_size: few
v_call: TRBV30
j_call: TRBJ2-7
d_call: TRBD1
cdr3_aa: CAWSAPGGASYEQYF
cdr3_nt: TGTGCCTGGAGTGCGCCAGGGGGAGCGTCCTACGAGCAGTACTTC

clone_size: few
v_call: TRBV5-1
j_call: TRBJ2-7
d_call: .
cdr3_aa: CASSLGYVGGSYNEQYF
cdr3_nt: TGCGCCAGCAGCTTGGGCTATGTGGGGGGCTCCTACAATGAGCAGTACTTC

clone_size: .
v_call: TRBV27
j_call: TRBJ1-5
d_call: TRBD1
cdr3_aa: CASSLSGQGTNQPQHF
cdr3_nt: TGTGCCAGCAGTTTATCAGGACAGGGTACCAATCAGCCCCAGCATTTT

clone_size: .
v_call: TRBV28
j_call: TRBJ1-6
d_call: .
cdr3_aa: CASSSSIYSPLHF
cdr3_nt: TGTGCCAGCAGTTCATCGATTTATTCACCCCTCCACTTT

clone_size: many
v_call: TRBV14
j_call: TRBJ2-1
d_call: TRBD1
cdr3_aa: CASSHPYRGSEQFF
cdr3_nt: TGTGCCAGCAGCCACCCATACAGGGGAAGCGAGCAGTTCTTC

clone_size: .
v_call: TRBV20-1
j_call: TRBJ2-3
d_call: TRBD1
cdr3_aa: CSAPQGSTDTQYF
cdr3_nt: TGCAGTGCCCCACAGGGGAGCACAGATACGCAGTATTTT

clone_size: .
v_call: TRBV5-6
j_call: TRBJ1-5
d_call: .
cdr3_aa: CASSFGGLYSNQPQHF
cdr3_nt: TGTGCCAGCAGCTTTGGGGGGCTTTATAGCAATCAGCCCCAGCATTTT

clone_size: .
v_call: TRBV7-9
j_call: TRBJ1-2
d_call: .
cdr3_aa: CASTRGEAHGYTF
cdr3_nt: TGTGCCAGCACCCGAGGAGAGGCCCATGGCTACACCTTC

clone_size: many
v_call: TRBV12-3/TRBV12-4
j_call: TRBJ2-1
d_call: .
cdr3_aa: CASSSDKGEQFF
cdr3_nt: TGTGCCAGCAGTTCGGACAAGGGTGAGCAGTTCTTC

clone_size: few
v_call: TRBV12-3/TRBV12-4
j_call: TRBJ1-5
d_call: .
cdr3_aa: CASKMQNQPQHF
cdr3_nt: TGTGCCAGCAAAATGCAGAATCAGCCCCAGCATTTT

clone_size: .
v_call: TRBV12-3/TRBV12-4
j_call: TRBJ1-5
d_call: .
cdr3_aa: CASARLLGSQPQHF
cdr3_nt: TGTGCCAGCGCAAGGCTCCTAGGGAGTCAGCCCCAGCATTTT

clone_size: .
v_call: TRBV7-8
j_call: TRBJ1-1
d_call: .
cdr3_aa: CASSGLWGTEAFF
cdr3_nt: TGTGCCAGCAGCGGCTTATGGGGCACTGAAGCTTTCTTT

clone_size: .
v_call: TRBV12-3/TRBV12-4
j_call: TRBJ2-7
d_call: .
cdr3_aa: CAISIGGLEQYF
cdr3_nt: TGTGCCATCTCGATAGGGGGGCTCGAGCAGTACTTC

clone_size: .
v_call: TRBV5-1
j_call: TRBJ1-5
d_call: .
cdr3_aa: CASGLAPDRPWHF
cdr3_nt: TGCGCCAGCGGCCTTGCTCCCGACCGGCCTTGGCATTTT

clone_size: .
v_call: TRBV10-3
j_call: TRBJ1-2
d_call: TRBD1
cdr3_aa: CAISRTGALGCTF
cdr3_nt: TGTGCCATCAGTCGGACAGGGGCGTTGGGCTGCACCTTC

clone_size: .
v_call: TRBV7-8
j_call: TRBJ2-5
d_call: TRBD1
cdr3_aa: CASSSMDAGGVDEQYF
cdr3_nt: TGTGCCAGCAGCTCGATGGATGCAGGGGGTGTTGATGAGCAGTACTTC

clone_size: many
v_call: TRBV6-6
j_call: TRBJ2-5
d_call: .
cdr3_aa: CASSYNSDQTQYF
cdr3_nt: TGTGCCAGCAGTTATAACTCCGACCAGACCCAGTACTTC

clone_size: .
v_call: TRBV7-9
j_call: TRBJ2-7
d_call: .
cdr3_aa: CASILTGNYNGQYF
cdr3_nt: TGTGCCAGCATCCTAACTGGGAATTACAATGGGCAGTACTTC

clone_size: .
v_call: TRBV29-1
j_call: TRBJ1-1
d_call: TRBD1
cdr3_aa: CSVEDRGLENTEAFF
cdr3_nt: TGCAGCGTTGAAGACAGGGGGCTCGAGAACACTGAAGCTTTCTTT

clone_size: .
v_call: TRBV7-2
j_call: TRBJ2-5
d_call: .
cdr3_aa: CASSSMVQETQYF
cdr3_nt: TGTGCCAGCAGCTCAATGGTTCAAGAGACCCAGTACTTC

clone_size: few
v_call: TRBV29-1
j_call: TRBJ2-3
d_call: TRBD1
cdr3_aa: CSVEGLAETGGTDTQYF
cdr3_nt: TGCAGCGTTGAAGGGTTGGCTGAGACAGGGGGCACAGATACGCAGTATTTT

clone_size: .
v_call: TRBV20-1
j_call: TRBJ2-3
d_call: .
cdr3_aa: CSARRGGATDTQYF
cdr3_nt: TGCAGTGCTAGGCGTGGGGGGGCCACAGATACGCAGTATTTT

clone_size: many
v_call: TRBV5-1
j_call: TRBJ2-1
d_call: .
cdr3_aa: CASSGGAVASSYNEQFF
cdr3_nt: TGCGCCAGCAGCGGGGGGGCAGTAGCCTCCTCCTACAATGAGCAGTTCTTC

clone_size: .
v_call: TRBV7-3
j_call: TRBJ1-1
d_call: .
cdr3_aa: CASSLQFNTEAFF
cdr3_nt: TGTGCCAGCAGCCTGCAGTTTAACACTGAAGCTTTCTTT

clone_size: .
v_call: TRBV9
j_call: TRBJ1-1
d_call: .
cdr3_aa: CASSVPQGSNTEAFF
cdr3_nt: TGTGCCAGCAGCGTCCCCCAGGGGTCGAACACTGAAGCTTTCTTT

clone_size: .
v_call: TRBV2
j_call: TRBJ1-6
d_call: .
cdr3_aa: CASFRINSPLHF
cdr3_nt: TGTGCCAGCTTTCGGATCAATTCACCCCTCCACTTT

clone_size: few
v_call: TRBV9
j_call: TRBJ2-5
d_call: .
cdr3_aa: CASSVGGVGNEQYF
cdr3_nt: TGTGCCAGCAGCGTAGGAGGGGTCGGGAATGAGCAGTACTTC

clone_size: few
v_call: TRBV20-1
j_call: TRBJ2-4
d_call: .
cdr3_aa: CSAKRTSMSEQYF
cdr3_nt: TGCAGTGCTAAACGGACATCTATGTCTGAGCAGTACTTC

clone_size: few
v_call: TRBV2
j_call: TRBJ2-5
d_call: .
cdr3_aa: CASSVPLRGQETQYF
cdr3_nt: TGTGCCAGCAGTGTACCGTTGAGGGGCCAAGAGACCCAGTACTTC

clone_size: .
v_call: TRBV12-3/TRBV12-4
j_call: TRBJ2-3
d_call: .
cdr3_aa: CASSLQQGTQYF
cdr3_nt: TGTGCCAGCAGCCTCCAACAGGGTACGCAGTATTTT

clone_size: few
v_call: TRBV29-1
j_call: TRBJ2-2
d_call: .
cdr3_aa: CSVDRGPGTGELFF
cdr3_nt: TGCAGCGTTGATCGGGGTCCTGGCACCGGGGAGCTGTTTTTT

clone_size: few
v_call: TRBV4-3
j_call: TRBJ2-1
d_call: .
cdr3_aa: CASSQDPGAYNEQFF
cdr3_nt: TGCGCCAGCAGCCAAGATCCGGGGGCCTACAATGAGCAGTTCTTC

clone_size: .
v_call: TRBV28
j_call: TRBJ1-1
d_call: TRBD1
cdr3_aa: CASSLFGVDRENTEAFF
cdr3_nt: TGTGCCAGCAGTTTGTTCGGGGTGGACAGGGAGAACACTGAAGCTTTCTTT

clone_size: .
v_call: TRBV28
j_call: TRBJ2-3
d_call: TRBD1
cdr3_aa: CAGSYETGTDTQYF
cdr3_nt: TGTGCCGGCAGTTATGAGACAGGGACAGATACGCAGTATTTT

clone_size: .
v_call: TRBV5-6
j_call: TRBJ1-2
d_call: .
cdr3_aa: CASTRTRIFGGGYTF
cdr3_nt: TGTGCCAGCACCCGAACCCGGATTTTTGGAGGAGGCTACACCTTC

clone_size: few
v_call: TRBV7-6
j_call: TRBJ1-5
d_call: .
cdr3_aa: CASSPRTYQRGQPQHF
cdr3_nt: TGTGCCAGCAGCCCGAGGACATATCAACGAGGTCAGCCCCAGCATTTT